This record looks at one TCR beta chain sequence and its context. This sample includes further DNA sequences coding for the same CDR3. V shed 8 bases and J 5 bases; nucleotides not matched to a gene: 3. From germline, CDR1 is MNHEY and CDR2 SVGAGI. The CDR3 totals 13 residues. The table came from immunoSEQ multiplex PCR; TCRdb's copy has only in-frame clones and leaves some out. The sample contains 150,000 to 180,000 clones, 80% to 90% of which appear only once. This record comes from a study of T cell responses to AZD1222 COVID-19 vaccine. The clonotype originates from an adult in good health. Source: peripheral blood, taken on day 0 of MenACWY control vaccination. The chain has TRBV6-5 and TRBJ2-5, with 12 bases matching TRBD2. CDR3 region: CASRLAGVETQYF. The CDR3 nucleotides are TGTGCCAGCCGACTAGCGGGGGTGGAGACCCAGTACTTC.